This is a list of T cell receptor beta chains from one sample in a study of a mutant IDH1 vaccine in newly diagnosed glioma. No antigen has been identified for these receptors. Profiled with immunoSEQ multiplex PCR; TCRdb holds only in-frame clones, not every one. Of more than 55,000 clones in the sample, approximately 79% were seen once. Source: PBMCs, taken from a glioma patient whose treatment included an IDH1 peptide vaccine. These receptors originate from a woman aged 18 to 35 with glioma. Some clones in this sample may be carry-over from other donors' samples. The CDR3 runs from the conserved cysteine through the conserved F or W. Expanded clones get a size class; other rows say once, few or many, or leave the size out.

J gene | clone size | V gene | CDR3 protein
TRBJ2-3 | . | TRBV7-2 | CASSQSGGVTDTQYF
TRBJ1-2 | few | TRBV2 | CASSRQYGYTF
TRBJ2-7 | . | TRBV5-4 | CASSHPAAGEGQYF
TRBJ2-2 | . | TRBV11-3 | CASSYGQVTGELFF
TRBJ2-5 | once | TRBV30 | CAWSLGQGTGTQYF
TRBJ1-1 | . | TRBV6-1 | CASSEIGTTEAFF
TRBJ1-5 | . | TRBV7-2 | CASSLAGTSNQPQHF
TRBJ2-2 | once | TRBV12-5 | CASASDGAGGRGELFF
TRBJ1-1 | once | TRBV5-5 | CASSPRTTEAFF
TRBJ1-1 | . | TRBV14 | CASRQTGQYEAFF
TRBJ1-1 | . | TRBV5-1 | CASSKRAPNTEAFF
TRBJ1-2 | . | TRBV30 | CAWSRDRTNYGYTF
TRBJ1-1 | . | TRBV19 | CASSIKGPRVDTEAFF
TRBJ1-5 | . | TRBV7-2 | CASSLEQGQPQHF
TRBJ2-7 | . | TRBV5-1 | CASSLGGGNSPYEQYF
TRBJ1-4 | few | TRBV30 | CAWARDSNEKLFF
TRBJ2-7 | . | TRBV27 | CASSLGDEQYF
TRBJ1-5 | . | TRBV6-1 | CASTGLTWNQPQHF
TRBJ2-7 | . | TRBV9 | CASSAGQSPSYEQYF
TRBJ2-7 | once | TRBV27 | CASSLLGNYEQYF
TRBJ2-6 | few | TRBV6-1 | CASSEEGGAGANVLTF
TRBJ2-7 | . | TRBV7-2 | CASSLAGVVEQYF
TRBJ1-3 | . | TRBV6-5 | CASEGAGNTIYF
TRBJ1-2 | . | TRBV19 | CASSISLQGTGAYGYTF
TRBJ2-2 | . | TRBV7-9 | CASSQGKGATGELFF
TRBJ1-1 | few | TRBV25-1 | CASRVAGERTKAFF
TRBJ2-5 | once | TRBV7-3 | CASSPGLAGQETQYF
TRBJ1-1 | . | TRBV15 | CATSYTAELNTEAFF
TRBJ1-2 | . | TRBV7-9 | CASSLLGPQSYGYTF
TRBJ1-1 | few | TRBV10-3 | CAIMGDSRTTFF
TRBJ2-1 | . | TRBV10-2 | CASGYEQFF
TRBJ1-5 | few | TRBV18 | CASSPGTAGNQPQHF
TRBJ2-7 | . | TRBV9 | CASSPRTSDYEQYF
TRBJ2-7 | . | TRBV5-6 | CASSPTGALVGYEQYF
TRBJ2-1 | few | TRBV5-4 | CASSLSLRTSGYNEQFF
TRBJ2-3 | . | TRBV7-8 | CASSGRDTQYF
TRBJ2-7 | . | TRBV6-5 | CASSYSYSVSYEQYF
TRBJ2-3 | . | TRBV30 | CAWRRDRVQGVVVDTQYF
TRBJ1-4 | . | TRBV29-1 | CSAMDRGEKLFF
TRBJ1-1 | . | TRBV7-9 | CASSPSNTEAFF
TRBJ2-4 | once | TRBV13 | CASSSESFRQATDIQYF
TRBJ2-1 | . | TRBV11-2 | CASSPLHRQQQFF
TRBJ2-7 | . | TRBV25-1 | CASSGGYYEQYF
TRBJ1-3 | . | TRBV6-1 | CASTRTASGNTIYF
TRBJ2-1 | . | TRBV5-1 | CASSLYGGESYNEQFF
TRBJ2-3 | . | TRBV27 | CASSLRSLRAYTDTQYF
TRBJ1-1 | . | TRBV5-1 | CASTLALGGYTEAFF
TRBJ1-1 | medium-sized | TRBV30 | CAWSKSGVEAFF
TRBJ2-3 | . | TRBV30 | CAWTLGTVPPDTQYF
TRBJ2-3 | . | TRBV19 | CASSISPASTDTQYF
TRBJ2-1 | . | TRBV30 | CAWRRLAGGSSYNEQFF
TRBJ2-1 | . | TRBV6-6 | CASSYSTGSGEQFF
TRBJ2-1 | . | TRBV6-4 | CASSADSGSHNEQFF
TRBJ2-3 | . | TRBV9 | CASSVTGNPSTDTQYF
TRBJ2-3 | . | TRBV9 | CASSVAGGIGSDTQYF